This T cell receptor beta chain was documented in a study of blood T cell repertoires in COVID-19. From germline, CDR1 is SEHNR and CDR2 FQNEAQ (reference sequence). The CDR3 length is 16 residues. V was shortened by 1 base and J by 4 bases, with 16 bases between the two germline ends. Only in-frame clones appear in the TCRdb table, and some are missing; sequencing was by immunoSEQ multiplex PCR. The sample includes 210,000 or so clones, approximately 80% of them seen just once. The sequencing sample was made of PBMCs or T cells enriched from blood (not recorded which). The chain links TRBV7-9 to TRBJ2-5, with D possibly being TRBD1 (5 bases). This TCR was recovered from a woman between 45 and 60 years old with acute COVID-19. The CDR3 loop is CASSLDLGRVGETQYF. The CDR3, as DNA: TGTGCCAGCAGCTTAGATCTCGGCAGGGTGGGAGAGACCCAGTACTTC.